Listed below are T cell receptor beta chains from one sample, sequenced in a study of OX40 agonist ivuxolimab in advanced cancers. Repertoires were generated with immunoSEQ multiplex PCR, while TCRdb's copy carries only in-frame clones and drops some. In the table there are 40,000 or so clones, 80% to 85% of which are singletons. Sequenced here: CD4+ or CD8+ T cells sorted from blood, sampled in a trial of the OX40 agonist ivuxolimab. These receptors originate from an adult with an advanced solid tumor such as melanoma, head and neck, liver or kidney cancer. Each CDR3 is given with its conserved first and last residue. D genes are given only for firm matches. The size entry is marked missing in some rows and otherwise reads once, few, many or a size class.

v_gene: TRBV4-1; d_gene: -; j_gene: TRBJ2-1; abundance: -; CDR3nt: TGCGCCAGCAGCCAAGATACAGTGTTTCGCGATGAGCAGTTCTTC; CDR3aa: CASSQDTVFRDEQFF
v_gene: TRBV18; d_gene: TRBD2; j_gene: TRBJ2-5; abundance: -; CDR3nt: TGTGCCAGCTCACCATCCAGCGGGGGGGCCGGTGAGACCCAGTACTTC; CDR3aa: CASSPSSGGAGETQYF
v_gene: TRBV28; d_gene: -; j_gene: TRBJ2-7; abundance: -; CDR3nt: TGTGCCAGCAGACCCCCCGGGGCGCGATACGAGCAGTACTTC; CDR3aa: CASRPPGARYEQYF
v_gene: TRBV10-3; d_gene: -; j_gene: TRBJ1-1; abundance: -; CDR3nt: TGTGCCAGCAGGCCACAATACGGAGAAGCTTTCTTT; CDR3aa: CASRPQYGEAFF
v_gene: TRBV5-1; d_gene: -; j_gene: TRBJ1-1; abundance: -; CDR3nt: TGCGCCAGCAGCTTGGGGGCGAACACTGAAGCTTTCTTT; CDR3aa: CASSLGANTEAFF
v_gene: TRBV7-9; d_gene: TRBD1; j_gene: TRBJ2-7; abundance: -; CDR3nt: TGTGCCAGCAGCCGTACCGGGACAGAATACGAGCAGTACTTC; CDR3aa: CASSRTGTEYEQYF
v_gene: TRBV7-7; d_gene: TRBD2; j_gene: TRBJ2-3; abundance: many; CDR3nt: TGTGCTAGCAGCCTGACTAGCGGCCCGCAAGATACGCAGTATTTT; CDR3aa: CASSLTSGPQDTQYF
v_gene: TRBV10-3; d_gene: TRBD2; j_gene: TRBJ2-7; abundance: -; CDR3nt: TGTGCCATCACCTCGACTAGCGGGGCGGACGAGCAGTACTTC; CDR3aa: CAITSTSGADEQYF
v_gene: TRBV27; d_gene: -; j_gene: TRBJ1-4; abundance: -; CDR3nt: TGTGCCAGCAGTTTACTCCATTCCAATGAAAAACTGTTTTTT; CDR3aa: CASSLLHSNEKLFF
v_gene: TRBV4-2; d_gene: -; j_gene: TRBJ1-3; abundance: -; CDR3nt: TGTGCCAGCAGCCAAGAATTCGGGGGTTTAGAGGACACCATATATTTT; CDR3aa: CASSQEFGGLEDTIYF
v_gene: TRBV18; d_gene: TRBD1; j_gene: TRBJ1-2; abundance: -; CDR3nt: TGTGCCAGCTCACCAGTGGGGACAGGGTTGGATGGCTACACCTTC; CDR3aa: CASSPVGTGLDGYTF
v_gene: TRBV6-5; d_gene: -; j_gene: TRBJ2-4; abundance: -; CDR3nt: TGTGCCAGCAGTTCCTCTTATCAAAACATTCAGTACTTC; CDR3aa: CASSSSYQNIQYF
v_gene: TRBV7-9; d_gene: -; j_gene: TRBJ2-1; abundance: -; CDR3nt: TGTGCCAGCAGCACGACCCGAACTGCCTCCTACAATGAGCAGTTCTTC; CDR3aa: CASSTTRTASYNEQFF
v_gene: TRBV7-2; d_gene: -; j_gene: TRBJ2-6; abundance: -; CDR3nt: TGTGCCAGCAGCCCCCGACGGCGCTCTGGGGCCAACGTCCTGACTTTC; CDR3aa: CASSPRRRSGANVLTF